This T cell receptor beta chain was captured in a study of T cell repertoires in cytomegalovirus infection. On the study more broadly: Epitope selection comprised recently identified HLA-C-restricted CMV epitopes and well-studied HLA-B-restricted CMV epitopes. CMV infection plus the matching HLA type was flagged by public TCR beta signatures.

One entry per CDR3 protein, called by TCRdb with MiXCR from the reads. The sample has approximately 730,000 distinct CDR3 sequences, about 33% seen once. Regarding this clonotype: Its antigen remains unidentified.

General observations from the study: CMV-specific TCR beta clonotypes restricted by HLA-C were the ones dominating the ex vivo response.

V gave up 3 bases and J gave up 7 bases; unmatched junction bases: 4. Germline CDR1 DFQATT, CDR2 SNEGSKA (reference sequence). This CDR3 has 13 residues. The specimen comprised cultured PBMCs, sampled from culture after CMV antigen stimulation. This clonotype was obtained from a human donor in good health (CMV status not recorded). Some clones in this sample may be carry-over from other donors' samples. The gene calls are TRBV20-1 and TRBJ1-4, with 8 bases aligning to TRBD1. The chain's CDR3 is CSARTGAREKLFF. The CDR3 DNA follows: TGCAGTGCTAGGACAGGGGCGCGTGAAAAACTGTTTTTT.